Below are 17 T cell receptor beta chains sequenced from a single sample in a study of regulatory T cells in long-lasting Graves disease. As for time point: newly diagnosed GD, antithyroid drugs for less than 3 months. Generation of the TCR library employed RNA extracted from PBMCs. Arm-PCR with iRepertoire HTBI primers amplified the CDR3 regions for these TCR beta libraries. TCRdb fed the multiplex PCR reads into MiXCR, producing one record per CDR3 protein. The sample has over 350,000 distinct CDR3 sequences, 15% seen once. The sample was also linked to a second study, of T cells in Graves' hyperthyroidism and ophthalmopathy.

Here the sequenced sample was peripheral blood mononuclear cells (PBMCs), taken at new diagnosis, from a patient treated with antithyroid drugs. The receptors derive from a woman in her thirties or forties with Graves disease.

This clonotype was observed many times. The chain links TRBV5-5 to TRBJ2-2; possibly TRBD2 for D (6 bases). Germline V gene data show CDR1 as SGHKS and CDR2 as YYEKEE (reference sequence). The V and J ends lost 3 bases and 0 bases respectively, with 18 bases between them. The CDR3 spans 18 residues. CDR3 loop: CASSSRPGEAANTGELFF. In DNA, the CDR3 is TGTGCCAGCAGCTCTCGCCCGGGGGAGGCAGCGAACACCGGGGAGCTGTTTTTT.

This clonotype showed up many times. The rearrangement uses TRBV27 and TRBJ2-1, with a tentative D call TRBD2 (5 bases). CDR1 is MNHEY, CDR2 SMNVEV, per germline (reference sequence). The CDR3 totals 16 residues. Trimming left V 5 bases short and J 8 bases short, with 22 bases between. CDR3 coding DNA: TGTGCCAGCAGTCTTCCCTCGTTCAACGGGGTGGATGAGCAGTTCTTC. Its protein is CASSLPSFNGVDEQFF.

The CDR3 spells CASRGGVGTDTQYF. In DNA form, the CDR3 reads TGTGCCAGTAGAGGGGGGGTTGGCACAGATACGCAGTATTTT. The V gene is TRBV28, the J gene TRBJ2-3; D is possibly TRBD2 (7 bases). V lost 9 bases, J lost 1 base, and 14 bases lay in between. There are 14 residues in the CDR3. From germline, CDR1 is MDHEN and CDR2 SYDVKM.

This clonotype showed up many times. J is TRBJ2-7 and V is TRBV2, with D perhaps matching TRBD1 or TRBD2 (5 bases each). CDR3 length equals 15 residues. With 3 bases removed from V and 0 bases from J, the gap between germline ends came to 12 bases. From germline, CDR1 is SNHLY and CDR2 FYNNEI. The CDR3 region has the DNA TGTGCCAGCAGTGAGGCGGGCAGGGCCTCCTACGAGCAGTACTTC. Translating gives CASSEAGRASYEQYF.

Concerning this clonotype itself: A much larger clone differs by one base, so this may be a read error. The chain carries TRBV3-1 and TRBJ2-3; no firm D call. Germline V gene data show CDR1 as LGHDT and CDR2 as YNNKEL (reference sequence). V was shortened by 0 bases and J by 2 bases, with 6 bases between the two germline ends. The CDR3 has 14 residues. In DNA, the CDR3 is TGTGCCAGCAGCCAAGACAGTTACACAGATACGCAGTATTTT. This codes for CASSQDSYTDTQYF.

The table lists this clonotype with many counts. This sequence joins TRBV28 and TRBJ2-7; 8 nucleotides line up with TRBD1. The CDR3 consists of 15 residues. Unmatched junction bases numbered 10, after V lost 3 bases and J lost 6 bases. CDR1 is MDHEN, CDR2 SYDVKM, per germline. The CDR3: CASSLPQDRVGEQYF. The CDR3 DNA is TGTGCCAGCAGTTTGCCCCAGGACAGGGTAGGCGAGCAGTACTTC.

Many counts were recorded for this clonotype. The V and J genes are TRBV10-3 and TRBJ1-1; D gene uncertain. Germline loops: CDR1 ENHRY, CDR2 SYGVKD. Between the trimmed V and J ends, which lost 0 bases and 8 bases, there was a span of 7 bases. The CDR3 extends over 12 amino acids. CDR3 DNA sequence: TGTGCCATCAGTGAGTCAGGATTAGAAGCTTTCTTT. As protein: CAISESGLEAFF.

This clonotype was detected ten times or more. A junction end diverges from the germline sequence, so it may reflect a read error. The chain is built from TRBV4-3 and TRBJ1-2, with a weak D call TRBD1 (5 bases). Germline-derived CDR1 and CDR2 are LGHNA and YSLEER. The CDR3 sequence is 13 residues long. CDR3 residues: CASSQGTNYGYTF. The CDR3 DNA sequence: TGTGCCAGCAGCCAAGGGACGAACTATGGCTACACCTTC.

This clonotype was observed a handful of times. The rearrangement uses TRBV4-3 and TRBJ2-7, with D tentatively TRBD1 or TRBD2 (5 bases each). The V and J ends lost 2 bases and 5 bases respectively, with 22 bases between them. The germline CDR1 and CDR2 sequences are LGHNA and YSLEER. The CDR3 covers 17 residues. CDR3 nucleotides: TGCGCCAGCAGCCAAATAAAGCCGGGACGACGGATGGACGAGCAGTACTTC. It yields the protein CASSQIKPGRRMDEQYF.

The chain employs TRBV29-1 and TRBJ2-7; D gene unclear. The V end lost 5 bases, the J end lost 1 base, and 15 bases lay between the germline ends. The CDR3 has 14 amino acids. Germline V gives CDR1 SQVTM, CDR2 ANQGSEA. The CDR3 bases are TGCAGCGTTCTCATTTCAAGTCTTTCCTACGAGCAGTACTTC. Protein product: CSVLISSLSYEQYF.

This clonotype was detected many times. The V call is TRBV3-1, the J call TRBJ2-7; no definite D call. This CDR3 is 14 amino acids long. Germline-derived CDR1 and CDR2 are LGHDT and YNNKEL (reference sequence). Trimming removed 6 bases from V and 3 bases from J, with 15 bases in between. As DNA, the CDR3 is TGTGCCAGCAGAGGGTCAAAATCCCTCTACGAGCAGTACTTC. Translation: CASRGSKSLYEQYF.

V is TRBV20-1 and J is TRBJ2-2; 9 bases are a match to TRBD2. Germline-derived CDR1 and CDR2 are DFQATT and SNEGSKA (reference sequence). CDR3 length equals 16 residues. Trimming at V came to 5 bases and at J to 6 bases, leaving 13 bases not matched to a gene. CDR3 sequence: CSAASPRGGRAGELFF. The CDR3 nucleotides read TGCAGTGCTGCATCCCCGAGGGGCGGGAGGGCCGGGGAGCTGTTTTTT.

This clonotype was observed at least ten times. This chain uses TRBV28 with TRBJ2-5, with a weak D call TRBD2 (6 bases). From germline, CDR1 is MDHEN and CDR2 SYDVKM. This CDR3 is 17 amino acids long. V was pared by 7 bases and J by 4 bases, with 25 bases between. CDR3 sequence (DNA): TGTGCCAGCATGGGCGGGGACGTCGGTCGGAGAGGAGAGACCCAGTACTTC. This encodes CASMGGDVGRRGETQYF. Combining the CDR3 with reference TRBV28 and TRBJ2-5 gives the whole variable domain DVKVTQSSRYLVKRTGEKVFLECVQDMDHENMFWYRQDPGLGLRLIYFSYDVKMKEKGDIPEGYSVSREKKERFSLILESASTNQTSMYLCASMGGDVGRRGETQYFGPGTRLLVL.

The chain has TRBV28 and TRBJ2-7; 14 bases align to TRBD2. The CDR3 sequence is 16 residues long. Germline assignment: CDR1 MDHEN and CDR2 SYDVKM. Trimming took 7 bases from V and 6 from J; bases not matched to a gene: 11. The CDR3 region has the DNA TGTGCCAGCACACCGACTAGCGGGAGGGCCAGCCTCGAGCAGTACTTC. This codes for CASTPTSGRASLEQYF.

The J gene is TRBJ2-1, the V gene TRBV5-5, with D uncertain. Trimming took off 0 bases at V and 10 bases at J, with 8 bases between the two ends. Germline V CDR1 and CDR2: SGHKS, YYEKEE (reference sequence). The CDR3 length is 12 residues. The CDR3, as DNA: TGTGCCAGCAGCTTGGTGGAGTGGGAGCAGTTCTTC. Translating gives CASSLVEWEQFF.

This clonotype was counted a few times. The chain joins TRBV4-2 to TRBJ2-2, with D perhaps given as TRBD1 or TRBD2 (5 bases each). The V and J ends lost 4 bases and 0 bases respectively, with 12 bases between them. This CDR3 has 16 residues. Germline assignment: CDR1 LGHNA and CDR2 YNFKEQ. The CDR3 nucleotides are TGTGCCAGCAGCCCTCTGGGGGTTACGAACACCGGGGAGCTGTTTTTT. It encodes CASSPLGVTNTGELFF.

Many counts were recorded for this clonotype. This chain joins TRBV6-1 and TRBJ2-7, with TRBD1 matching over 9 bases. This CDR3 has 14 amino acids. The V segment lost 0 bases and the J segment 9 bases; nucleotides outside the gene matches: 6. The germline gives CDR1 MNHNS, CDR2 SASEGT. CDR3 sequence: CASSEAPGQGWQYF. The DNA of the CDR3 is TGTGCCAGCAGTGAAGCTCCGGGACAGGGCTGGCAGTACTTC.